The clone carrying this T cell receptor (beta chain) was seen just once. Its antigen is unknown. V dropped 5 bases and J dropped 2 bases, with 5 bases sitting between them. CDR1 is SNHLY and CDR2 is FYNNEI in the germline V gene. CDR3 length: 12 residues. The primer mix had 60 Vbeta and 13 Jbeta primers. Sequencing used immunoSEQ multiplex PCR; TCRdb keeps in-frame clones, though not all of them. The sample consists of 95,000 to 100,000 clones, 65% to 85% of them appearing once. This sample was taken from a study of cytomegalovirus exposure and HLA in healthy donors. Study information: Within an early data release were 65 million to 90 million unique TCRs drawn from HLA-typed donors.

General study points: Later analysis found that TCR beta chains associated with HLA were more clonally expanded than other, equally common chains. Across donors, presence/absence analyses took sequencing depth to be roughly uniform.

The sequencing input was PBMCs. This rearrangement joins TRBV2 to TRBJ2-3; no firm D call. The TCR comes from a middle-aged man in good health and CMV-seronegative. The CDR3 sequence is CASSPNTDTQYF. CDR3 DNA: TGTGCCAGCAGTCCTAACACAGATACGCAGTATTTT.